This T cell receptor beta chain was sequenced in a study of blood T cell repertoires in COVID-19. On the study more broadly: From the United States, Italy and Spain came samples of acute and convalescent COVID-19. In each case, the material was cDNA or gDNA derived from T cells, B-cell-depleted T cells, or PBMCs.

The V gene end was trimmed by 8 bases and the J gene end by 1 base; junction bases not matched to a gene: 12. The CDR3 is 16 residues long. Germline-derived CDR1 and CDR2 are SNHLY and FYNNEI. Data came from immunoSEQ multiplex PCR; TCRdb stores just in-frame clones and leaves some out. The sample gives some 300,000 clones, more than 85% of which show up once; 1.3% is in the top ten. The sample consisted of peripheral blood. This chain joins TRBV2 and TRBJ2-7; 9 bases map to TRBD1. This TCR was sampled from a man aged 65 to 79 with acute or convalescent COVID-19. CDR3 protein: CASGDLDRGASYEQYF. As DNA, the CDR3 is TGTGCCAGCGGAGACTTAGACAGGGGGGCATCCTACGAGCAGTACTTC.